This T cell receptor (beta chain) was identified in a study of a mutant IDH1 vaccine in newly diagnosed glioma. Study-wide background: Most patients had received both radiotherapy and temozolomide, the prior options being radiotherapy, temozolomide, or both.

As regards this clone: Its specificity is unknown.

This table comes from immunoSEQ multiplex PCR, and its TCRdb copy is limited to in-frame clones, with some not included. Of some 51,000 clones listed, more than 70% are singletons. V dropped 5 bases and J dropped 3; count of bases not matched to a gene: 6. This CDR3 spans 14 amino acids. Germline loops: CDR1 SGHTA, CDR2 FQGNSA. Indicated time point: week 5, during vaccination. All doses held 300 ug of mutant IDH1 20-mer peptide, with topical imiquimod. The receptor comes from a man over 45 with glioma. The chain couples TRBV7-2 to TRBJ1-2; 7 nucleotides align to TRBD1. The source material was PBMCs, sampled from a glioma patient whose treatment included an IDH1 peptide vaccine. CDR3 residues: CASSRQGMDYGYTF. The CDR3 nucleotides read TGTGCCAGCAGCCGACAGGGTATGGACTATGGCTACACCTTC.